This TCR beta chain appears in the sequencing data of a study of shared clonotypes between healthy human individuals. Trimming stripped 6 bases from V and 4 bases from J, with 8 bases between. The CDR3 has 12 amino acids. Looked up from germline, CDR1 is SGHTA and CDR2 is FQGNSA. Repertoires were generated with immunoSEQ multiplex PCR, while TCRdb's copy carries only in-frame clones and drops some. The table shows 1,500,000 or so clones, with roughly 96% occurring only once. Points on this clone: The same CDR3 arises from other DNA sequences in this sample as well.

This TCR came from a man under 40 in good health. The rearrangement uses TRBV7-2 and TRBJ2-3; D gene unclear. Sequenced sample: naive CD4+ T cells sorted from blood. Regarding subset: CD45RA+ positively selected. The CDR3 DNA reads as TGTGCCAGCAGTTCCACATCAGATACGCAGTATTTT. Translated: CASSSTSDTQYF.